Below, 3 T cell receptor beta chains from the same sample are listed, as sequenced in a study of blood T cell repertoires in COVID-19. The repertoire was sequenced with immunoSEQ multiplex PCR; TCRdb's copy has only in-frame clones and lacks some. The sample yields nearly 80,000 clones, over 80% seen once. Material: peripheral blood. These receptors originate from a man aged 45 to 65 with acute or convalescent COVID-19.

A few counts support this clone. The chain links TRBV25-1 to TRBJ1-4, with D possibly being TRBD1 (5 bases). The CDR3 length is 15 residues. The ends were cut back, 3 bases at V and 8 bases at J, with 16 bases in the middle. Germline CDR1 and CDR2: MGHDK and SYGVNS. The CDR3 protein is CASSDPSQGEEKLFF. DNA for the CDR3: TGTGCCAGCAGTGACCCGAGCCAGGGCGAGGAAAAACTGTTTTTT.

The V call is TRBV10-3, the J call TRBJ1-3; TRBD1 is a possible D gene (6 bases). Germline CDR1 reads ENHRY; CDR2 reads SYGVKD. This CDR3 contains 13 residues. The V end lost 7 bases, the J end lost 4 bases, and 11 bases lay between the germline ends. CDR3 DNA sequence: TGTGCCATCATACGGGGGGCAGGAAACACCATATATTTT. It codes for CAIIRGAGNTIYF.

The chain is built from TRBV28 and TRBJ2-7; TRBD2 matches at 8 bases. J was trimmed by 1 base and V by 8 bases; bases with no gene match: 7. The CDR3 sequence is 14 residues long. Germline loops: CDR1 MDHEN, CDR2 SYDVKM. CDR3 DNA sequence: TGTGCCAGCGGACGCGGGGGGCTTTCCTACGAGCAGTACTTC. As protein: CASGRGGLSYEQYF.